Listed here are 32 T cell receptor beta chains from one sample, sequenced in a study. TCRdb called the RT-PCR reads again in MiXCR, with one record for every CDR3 protein. The table includes 650,000 to 800,000 distinct CDR3 sequences, 14% detected once. Sequenced input: memory CD4+ T cells from blood. Source of these receptors: a female donor in good health, serving as a healthy control.

This chain links TRBV4-2 with TRBJ1-4; no definite D call. The V gene's germline CDR1 is LGHNA and CDR2 YNFKEQ. This CDR3 is 13 amino acids long. Trimming left V 4 bases short and J 6 bases short, with 9 bases between. The CDR3: CASSPPPDEKLFF. The CDR3 DNA reads TGTGCCAGCAGCCCCCCCCCGGATGAAAAACTGTTTTTT.

J is TRBJ1-2 and V is TRBV7-2, with D possibly being TRBD1 (6 bases). Germline CDR1 SGHTA, CDR2 FQGNSA. Trimming removed 4 bases at V and 4 bases at J, with 16 bases between. This CDR3 has 15 amino acids. The CDR3 nucleotides are TGTGCCAGCAGCTCCCCGAACAGGGTCCTCTATGGCTACACCTTC. Translation: CASSSPNRVLYGYTF.

This clonotype occurred a few times. The V gene is TRBV24-1, the J gene TRBJ2-2, with D possibly matching TRBD1 (6 bases). The CDR3 has 16 residues. Germline V gene lookup returns CDR1 KGHDR and CDR2 SFDVKD. The ends were cut back, 4 bases at V and 5 bases at J, with 16 bases in the middle. CDR3 amino acids: CATSDSNREFTGELFF. Here the CDR3 DNA reads TGTGCCACCAGTGACTCAAACAGGGAGTTTACCGGGGAGCTGTTTTTT.

This clonotype was found many times. This rearrangement joins TRBV5-5 to TRBJ2-3; D possibly corresponds to TRBD1 (5 bases). This CDR3 is 15 amino acids long. Trimming took 4 bases from V and 3 from J, leaving 15 bases between them. Germline values: CDR1 SGHKS, CDR2 YYEKEE (reference sequence). CDR3 loop: CASSRTPLGTDTQYF. In nucleotides, the CDR3 is TGTGCCAGCAGCCGGACACCCTTAGGAACAGATACGCAGTATTTT.

The chain recombines TRBV27 with TRBJ1-5; TRBD1 is a possible D gene (6 bases). Germline lookup yields CDR1 MNHEY and CDR2 SMNVEV (reference sequence). The V end lost 5 bases, the J end lost 6 bases, and 17 bases lay between the germline ends. The CDR3 length is 15 residues. The CDR3 sequence: CASSPQTQGSQPQHF. The CDR3 bases are TGTGCCAGCAGTCCGCAAACACAGGGTAGTCAGCCCCAGCATTTT.

This clonotype has only a few counts. CDR3 sequence reads: CAISDTTSGRASEQFF. CDR3 in DNA: TGTGCCATCAGCGACACGACTAGCGGGAGGGCCAGCGAGCAGTTCTTC. This rearrangement joins TRBV10-3 to TRBJ2-1, with TRBD2 matching over 14 bases. V trimming: 6 bases; J trimming: 10 bases; junction bases outside the gene matches: 11. The CDR3 is 16 residues long. Per the germline V gene, CDR1 is ENHRY and CDR2 is SYGVKD.

This clonotype was detected only a few times. V and J are TRBV24-1 and TRBJ2-1; D might be TRBD2 (5 bases). The CDR3 contains 18 residues. Trimming shortened V by 2 bases and J by 6 bases, and 22 bases separated the two germline ends. Germline loops: CDR1 KGHDR, CDR2 SFDVKD. The CDR3 is CATSDSNSPASPINEQFF. CDR3 DNA sequence: TGTGCCACCAGTGATTCTAACAGTCCGGCTAGCCCCATCAATGAGCAGTTCTTC.

The chain employs TRBV7-6 and TRBJ1-5; D gene unclear. Trimming shortened V by 0 bases and J by 3 bases, and 9 bases separated the two germline ends. Germline-derived CDR1 and CDR2 are SGHVS and FNYEAQ. CDR3 length equals 15 residues. The CDR3 DNA reads TGTGCCAGCAGCTTAGCGGTAGGCCTCAATCAGCCCCAGCATTTT. Translating it yields CASSLAVGLNQPQHF.

The V gene is TRBV6-6, the J gene TRBJ1-1; D might be TRBD1 (5 bases). This CDR3 comprises 14 residues. Germline assignment: CDR1 MNHNY and CDR2 SVGAGI (reference sequence). Trimming took 7 bases from V and 1 from J, leaving 13 bases between them. The CDR3 region has the DNA TGTGCCAGCACCTCCGGGACGGGGAACACTGAAGCTTTCTTT. Translation: CASTSGTGNTEAFF.

This clonotype was seen only a few times. The V and J genes are TRBV7-2 and TRBJ2-1, with a weak D call TRBD2 (5 bases). CDR1 and CDR2 (germline): SGHTA, FQGNSA. Between the trimmed V and J ends, which lost 5 bases and 0 bases, there was a span of 11 bases. The CDR3 extends over 15 amino acids. In DNA form, the CDR3 reads TGTGCCAGCAGCCCTTCGGCGGGCTCCTACAATGAGCAGTTCTTC. It encodes CASSPSAGSYNEQFF.

Ten or more counts support this clonotype. This chain links TRBV7-2 with TRBJ1-2, with D unresolved. The V end lost 1 base, the J end lost 3 bases, and 12 bases lay between the germline ends. Germline-derived CDR1 and CDR2 are SGHTA and FQGNSA. This CDR3 comprises 15 residues. For the CDR3, the DNA is TGTGCCAGCAGCTTAGGGGTGGACGGGGACTATGGCTACACCTTC. This translates into CASSLGVDGDYGYTF.

The CDR3 sequence is CATYGTGAGQPQHF. The CDR3 nucleotides read TGTGCCACCTACGGGACAGGGGCGGGTCAGCCCCAGCATTTT. The chain uses TRBV6-2 or TRBV6-3 and TRBJ1-5, with 10 bases lining up with TRBD1. The CDR3 runs 14 residues. Looked up from germline, CDR1 is MNHEY and CDR2 is SVGEGT. The junction had 9 bases not matched to a gene; V was cut back by 10 bases and J by 6 bases.

The genes are TRBV12-3 or TRBV12-4 and TRBJ1-2; D may be TRBD1 (6 bases). Trimming removed 5 bases from V and 3 bases from J, with 16 bases in between. This CDR3 is 15 amino acids long. This CDR3 reads CASSTATGGDYGYTF. CDR3 nucleotides: TGTGCCAGCAGTACCGCGACAGGAGGAGACTATGGCTACACCTTC.

This clonotype has only a few counts. V usage is TRBV29-1 and J usage is TRBJ1-1; D might be TRBD1 (6 bases). The CDR3 runs to 11 residues. Trimming cost V 7 bases and J 8 bases, with 14 bases left between them. CDR1 is SQVTM and CDR2 is ANQGSEA in the germline V gene. This CDR3 is CSANSGTEAFF. The DNA for the CDR3 is TGCAGCGCCAACTCCGGGACAGAAGCTTTCTTT.

This clonotype appeared many times. The chain is built from TRBV29-1 and TRBJ2-5; unclear D gene. Per germline, CDR1 SQVTM and CDR2 ANQGSEA. Trimming removed 5 bases at V and 1 base at J, with 8 bases between. The CDR3 consists of 12 residues. CDR3 nucleotides: TGCAGCGTTACGGAGTTCCAAGAGACCCAGTACTTC. Translating gives CSVTEFQETQYF.

The chain employs TRBV20-1 and TRBJ2-7, with 8 bases fitting TRBD2. Unmatched junction bases numbered 11, after V lost 5 bases and J lost 2 bases. The CDR3 is made up of 15 amino acids. Germline assignment: CDR1 DFQATT and CDR2 SNEGSKA (reference sequence). The CDR3 is CSAHPGRAFTYEQYF. For the CDR3, the DNA is TGCAGTGCTCACCCCGGGAGGGCGTTCACCTACGAGCAGTACTTC.

CDR3 in amino acids: CASSPGTELYNEQFF. CDR3 DNA sequence: TGTGCCAGCAGTCCAGGGACCGAACTTTACAATGAGCAGTTCTTC. The V gene is TRBV6-1, the J gene TRBJ2-1, with D possibly being TRBD1 or TRBD2 (5 bases each). Trimming left V 5 bases short and J 4 bases short, with 15 bases between. This CDR3 is built from 15 residues. CDR1 and CDR2 from the germline V gene are MNHNS and SASEGT.

This clonotype occurred many times. This chain connects TRBV20-1 to TRBJ2-3; 8 bases agree with TRBD2. The ends lost 1 base at V and 4 bases at J; junction bases unmatched: 4. Germline V gene sequence: CDR1 DFQATT, CDR2 SNEGSKA (reference sequence). This CDR3 comprises 14 residues. The CDR3 DNA is TGCAGTGCTAGAGTCCCGGGACTAGCAGATACGCAGTATTTT. This encodes CSARVPGLADTQYF.

The CDR3 DNA reads TGCAGTGCACGGCGGGATCTCGACAGCGGACAGCCCCAGCATTTT. Amino acids: CSARRDLDSGQPQHF. The V and J genes are TRBV20-1 and TRBJ1-5, with TRBD1 as a possible D gene (5 bases). Germline CDR1 and CDR2: DFQATT and SNEGSKA (reference sequence). This CDR3 has 15 residues. V gave up 6 bases and J gave up 7 bases, with 22 bases separating them.

This clonotype showed up just a few times. J is TRBJ2-7 and V is TRBV7-2; TRBD2 agrees at 7 bases. Losses at the gene ends were 0 bases for V and 0 bases for J; bases not matched to a gene: 5. This CDR3 spans 16 amino acids. Per the germline V gene, CDR1 is SGHTA and CDR2 is FQGNSA. The CDR3 sequence: CASSLAGGSDSYEQYF. CDR3 sequence (DNA): TGTGCCAGCAGCTTAGCCGGCGGGAGTGACTCCTACGAGCAGTACTTC. The full variable domain, completed using reference TRBV7-2 and TRBJ2-7, is GAGVSQSPSNKVTEKGKDVELRCDPISGHTALYWYRQSLGQGLEFLIYFQGNSAPDKSGLPSDRFSAERTGGSVSTLTIQRTQQEDSAVYLCASSLAGGSDSYEQYFGPGTRLTVT.

The chain uses TRBV5-1 and TRBJ2-3; no clear D gene. The germline V and J ends were trimmed by 8 bases and 6 bases, with 19 bases remaining between them. Germline loops: CDR1 SGHRS, CDR2 YFSETQ. The CDR3 covers 14 residues. The DNA for the CDR3 is TGCGCCAGTGGGCTATCTGCCCCTCGGGATACGCAGTATTTT. This sequence encodes CASGLSAPRDTQYF.

The chain employs TRBV6-1 and TRBJ2-6; weak D call: TRBD1 (5 bases). V was cut by 0 bases and J by 11 bases, with 11 bases left in between. The CDR3 contains 14 residues. Germline assignment: CDR1 MNHNS and CDR2 SASEGT. The CDR3 DNA is TGTGCCAGCAGTGAAGCGCTAAGGGGCGACGTCCTGACTTTC. Amino acid sequence: CASSEALRGDVLTF.

There are many counts of this clonotype. The rearrangement uses TRBV11-3 and TRBJ2-3; D unresolved. The CDR3 sequence is 14 residues long. From germline, CDR1 is SGHNT and CDR2 YENEEA. Trimming cost V 2 bases and J 4 bases, with 10 bases left between them. The CDR3 here is CASSLSGRPDTQYF. DNA of the CDR3: TGTGCCAGCAGCTTATCCGGACGCCCAGATACGCAGTATTTT.

Many counts were recorded for this clonotype. The chain employs TRBV6-5 and TRBJ2-2, with 8 bases that match TRBD1. V shed 0 bases, J shed 3 bases, and the junction held 3 bases outside the gene matches. CDR1 MNHEY and CDR2 SVGAGI come from the germline V gene. The CDR3 is 16 amino acids. The CDR3 region has the DNA TGTGCCAGCAGTTACTCCCCGACAGGGGACACCGGGGAGCTGTTTTTT. Protein sequence: CASSYSPTGDTGELFF.

Ten or more counts support this clonotype. The chain combines TRBV29-1 with TRBJ2-5; D unresolved. The ends were cut back, 4 bases at V and 0 bases at J, with 6 bases in the middle. Germline CDR1 and CDR2: SQVTM and ANQGSEA. CDR3 length: 12 amino acids. As DNA, the CDR3 is TGCAGCGTTGCAGGCTACCAAGAGACCCAGTACTTC. Protein product: CSVAGYQETQYF.

There are many counts of this clonotype. The rearrangement joins TRBV10-3 to TRBJ2-7; D is unresolved. The germline V and J ends were trimmed by 2 bases and 5 bases, with 10 bases remaining between them. The CDR3 has 13 amino acids. CDR1 and CDR2 (germline): ENHRY, SYGVKD. This CDR3 reads CAISETEPDEQYF. CDR3 nucleotides: TGTGCCATCAGTGAGACGGAGCCTGACGAGCAGTACTTC.

This clonotype has only a few counts. The chain employs TRBV6-1 and TRBJ2-1; 10 nucleotides line up with TRBD2. With V trimmed by 6 bases and J by 4 bases, 6 bases remained unmatched. Per germline, CDR1 MNHNS and CDR2 SASEGT. The CDR3 is 15 residues long. The CDR3 loop reads CASRSGRADYNEQFF. As DNA, the CDR3 is TGTGCCAGCAGGAGCGGGAGGGCTGATTACAATGAGCAGTTCTTC.

This clonotype was found many times. The V and J genes are TRBV6-2 or TRBV6-3 and TRBJ1-6; D is possibly TRBD1 (5 bases). Germline V gene sequence: CDR1 MNHEY, CDR2 SVGEGT. Trimming left V 5 bases short and J 0 bases short, with 17 bases between. This CDR3 comprises 18 residues. The CDR3, as DNA: TGTGCCAGCAGTCCAAGGACCTCCACAGGCTCCTATAATTCACCCCTCCACTTT. Its translation: CASSPRTSTGSYNSPLHF.

The chain recombines TRBV4-3 with TRBJ2-1; 8 nucleotides agree with TRBD1. The V segment lost 0 bases and the J segment 3 bases; nucleotides outside the gene matches: 13. The CDR3 covers 19 residues. Germline CDR1 is LGHNA and CDR2 is YSLEER. Here the CDR3 DNA reads TGCGCCAGCAGCCAAGATCTTCAGTACTCCGGGACAGGCTACAATGAGCAGTTCTTC. It encodes CASSQDLQYSGTGYNEQFF.

Only a few counts were recorded for this clonotype. The gene calls are TRBV9 and TRBJ2-3, with a tentative D call TRBD2 (6 bases). The CDR3 has 16 amino acids. V lost 2 bases and J lost 2, with 15 bases in between. Germline CDR1 is SGDLS and CDR2 is YYNGEE. This CDR3 reads CASSVGGRSLTDTQYF. In DNA, the CDR3 is TGTGCCAGCAGCGTCGGAGGGCGAAGCCTCACAGATACGCAGTATTTT. Full variable domain (rest looked up from reference TRBV9 and TRBJ2-3): DSGVTQTPKHLITATGQRVTLRCSPRSGDLSVYWYQQSLDQGLQFLIQYYNGEERAKGNILERFSAQQFPDLHSELNLSSLELGDSALYFCASSVGGRSLTDTQYFGPGTRLTVL.

The chain uses TRBV27 and TRBJ2-7; no definite D call. V lost 3 bases and J lost 6, with 15 bases in between. Germline loops: CDR1 MNHEY, CDR2 SMNVEV (reference sequence). The CDR3 has 14 residues. The CDR3 region has the DNA TGTGCCAGCAGTTTTTATATCTACACCCTCGAGCAGTACTTC. It specifies CASSFYIYTLEQYF.

This chain links TRBV20-1 with TRBJ2-2; D remains ambiguous. V was pared by 8 bases and J by 1 base, with 11 bases between. Per germline, CDR1 DFQATT and CDR2 SNEGSKA (reference sequence). The CDR3 runs 13 residues. The CDR3 DNA reads as TGCAGTCCCATTAATGGGAACACCGGGGAGCTGTTTTTT. Translated, it gives CSPINGNTGELFF.